This note documents a single TCR beta chain sequence. This specimen comes from a study of CD8 T cells in Susac syndrome. Germline V gene sequence: CDR1 SGHRS, CDR2 YFSETQ. Trimming cost V 0 bases and J 0 bases, with 11 bases left between them. This CDR3 spans 16 amino acids. Reverse transcription of roughly 0.45 to 1 ug RNA was performed with random hexamers. It was immunoSEQ multiplex PCR that amplified TCR beta CDR3 across 54 Vbeta and 13 Jbeta. TCRdb reprocessed the immunoSEQ multiplex PCR reads with MiXCR, giving one entry per CDR3 protein. This sample has over 150,000 distinct CDR3 sequences, with roughly 92% found just once.

The sample comprised CD4+ T cells from PBMCs. V is TRBV5-1 and J is TRBJ2-3, with D unresolved. The sequence was collected from a human donor with multiple sclerosis. CDR3 amino acids: CASSLATARSTDTQYF. The CDR3 DNA follows: TGCGCCAGCAGCTTGGCCACGGCCAGAAGCACAGATACGCAGTATTTT. The full variable domain, with the rest looked up from reference TRBV5-1 and TRBJ2-3, is KAGVTQTPRYLIKTRGQQVTLSCSPISGHRSVSWYQQTPGQGLQFLFEYFSETQRNKGNFPGRFSGRQFSNSRSEMNVSTLELGDSALYLCASSLATARSTDTQYFGPGTRLTVL.